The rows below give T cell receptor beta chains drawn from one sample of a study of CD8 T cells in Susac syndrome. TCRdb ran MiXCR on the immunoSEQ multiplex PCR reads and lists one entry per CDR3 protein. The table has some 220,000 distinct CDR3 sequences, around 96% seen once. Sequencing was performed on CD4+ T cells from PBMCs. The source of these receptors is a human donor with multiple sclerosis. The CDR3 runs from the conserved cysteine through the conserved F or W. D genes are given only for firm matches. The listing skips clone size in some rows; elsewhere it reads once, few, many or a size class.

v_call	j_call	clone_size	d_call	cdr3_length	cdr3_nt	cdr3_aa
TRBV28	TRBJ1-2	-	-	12	TGTGCCAGCACAGTAGGCCAAGAAGGCTACACCTTC	CASTVGQEGYTF
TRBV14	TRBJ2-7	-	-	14	TGTGCCAGCAGCCAACAACAGGGGGGGTACGAGCAGTACTTC	CASSQQQGGYEQYF
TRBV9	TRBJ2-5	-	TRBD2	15	TGTGCCAGCAGCGTAGAATCGGGAGGCCAAGAGACCCAGTACTTC	CASSVESGGQETQYF
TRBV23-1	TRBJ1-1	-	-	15	TGCGCCAGCAGTCAACCGTTCCTACCGAACACTGAAGCTTTCTTT	CASSQPFLPNTEAFF
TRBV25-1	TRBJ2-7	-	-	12	TGTGCCAGCAGGTGGGGAAACTACGAGCAGTACTTC	CASRWGNYEQYF
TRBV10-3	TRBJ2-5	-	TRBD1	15	TGTGCCATCAGTGACGGAACAGGGGGGCTTGAGACCCAGTACTTC	CAISDGTGGLETQYF
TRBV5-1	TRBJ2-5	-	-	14	TGCGCCAGCTCCCCGGGGAGAAGCCAAGAGACCCAGTACTTC	CASSPGRSQETQYF
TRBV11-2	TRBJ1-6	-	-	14	TGTGCCAGCAGCTTATCCACAGTTAATTCACCCCTCCACTTT	CASSLSTVNSPLHF
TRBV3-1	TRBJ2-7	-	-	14	TGTGCCAGCAGCCAAGCAGGGACCCCAGAGAGGCAGTACTTC	CASSQAGTPERQYF
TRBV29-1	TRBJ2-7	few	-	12	TGCAGCGTTGGACAGGCCACCTACGAGCAGTACTTC	CSVGQATYEQYF
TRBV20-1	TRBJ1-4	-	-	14	TGCAGTGCAGGGAGGGTCGAAGCTAATGAAAAACTGTTTTTT	CSAGRVEANEKLFF
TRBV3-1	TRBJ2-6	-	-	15	TGTGCCAGCAGCCAAGGGCCGATGGGGGCCAACGTCCTGACTTTC	CASSQGPMGANVLTF
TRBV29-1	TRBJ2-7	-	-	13	TGCAGCGTTGGCCTAGAAAGTGGAGCCGAGCAGTACTTC	CSVGLESGAEQYF
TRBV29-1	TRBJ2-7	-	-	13	TGCAGCGTTGAAAGTGACAGATCCTTGGAGCAGTACTTC	CSVESDRSLEQYF
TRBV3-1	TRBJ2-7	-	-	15	TGTGCCAGCAGCCAAGATCTGTACAGGACCTACGAGCAGTACTTC	CASSQDLYRTYEQYF
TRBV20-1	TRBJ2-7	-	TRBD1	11	TGCAGTGCAAGGGACAGCTTCGGACAGTACTTC	CSARDSFGQYF
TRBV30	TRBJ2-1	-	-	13	TGTGCCTGGAGTTCCCTCACAGGTCTCGAGCAGTTCTTC	CAWSSLTGLEQFF
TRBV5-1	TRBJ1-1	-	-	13	TGCGCCAGCCGACCCTTGGACGGATATGAAGCTTTCTTT	CASRPLDGYEAFF
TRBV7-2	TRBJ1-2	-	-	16	TGTGCCAGCAGCCCTAAGGCACAGAAGGTTAACTATGGCTACACCTTC	CASSPKAQKVNYGYTF
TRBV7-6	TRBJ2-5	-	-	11	TGTGCATGTAGCGGTGGGGAGACCCAGTACTTC	CACSGGETQYF
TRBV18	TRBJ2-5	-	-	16	TGTGCCAGCTCACCTCGGCAGGGTACGACTCCAGAGACCCAGTACTTC	CASSPRQGTTPETQYF
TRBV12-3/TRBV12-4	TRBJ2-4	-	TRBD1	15	TGTGCCAGCAGAAACGCAGGGGGCGCGAAAAACATTCAGTACTTC	CASRNAGGAKNIQYF
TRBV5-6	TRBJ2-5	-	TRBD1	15	TGTGCCAGCAGCTTGGAACAGGGGGTGGGAGAGACCCAGTACTTC	CASSLEQGVGETQYF
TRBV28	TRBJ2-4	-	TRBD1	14	TGTGCCAGCAGCAAACAGGGGTTCGTAAACATTCAGTACTTC	CASSKQGFVNIQYF
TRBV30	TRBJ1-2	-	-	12	TGTGCCTGGAGGGGCGGAATGTTGGGCTACACCTTC	CAWRGGMLGYTF
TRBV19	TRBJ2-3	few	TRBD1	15	TGTGCCAGTAGTCCCCGACAGGGAAGCACAGATACGCAGTATTTT	CASSPRQGSTDTQYF
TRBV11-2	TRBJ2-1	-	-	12	TGTGCCAGCAGCTTTGGTGGGCGGGAGCAGTTCTTC	CASSFGGREQFF
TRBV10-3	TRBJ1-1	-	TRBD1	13	TGTGCCTTTAGGACAGGGGGGAACACTGAAGCTTTCTTT	CAFRTGGNTEAFF
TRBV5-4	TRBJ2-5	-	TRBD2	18	TGTGCCAGCAGCTTTCCCTCTGTGACGTTAGCGGGGCAAGAGACCCAGTACTTC	CASSFPSVTLAGQETQYF
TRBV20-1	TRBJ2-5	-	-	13	TGCAGTGCTACAGGGGAGCGCGTGGAGACCCAGTACTTC	CSATGERVETQYF
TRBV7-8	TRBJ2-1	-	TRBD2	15	TGTGCCAGCAGCCTACTACGGCGGGAGAATACTGAGCAGTTCTTC	CASSLLRRENTEQFF
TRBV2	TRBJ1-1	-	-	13	TGTGCCAGCAGTCCGACAGAAGACACTGAAGCTTTCTTT	CASSPTEDTEAFF
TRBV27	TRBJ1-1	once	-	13	TGTGCCAGCAGGGAAAGGGAGAGCACTGAAGCTTTCTTT	CASRERESTEAFF
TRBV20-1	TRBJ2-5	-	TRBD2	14	TGCAGTGCTAGTCTTGCGGGAGTTAAAGAGACCCAGTACTTC	CSASLAGVKETQYF
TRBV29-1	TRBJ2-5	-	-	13	TGCAGCGCGGCGTGGTTATTTCAAGAGACCCAGTACTTC	CSAAWLFQETQYF
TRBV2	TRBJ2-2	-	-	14	TGTGCCAGCAGTGACCTTAGGTTGACCGGGGAGCTGTTTTTT	CASSDLRLTGELFF
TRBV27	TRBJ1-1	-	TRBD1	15	TGTGCCAGCAGTTCCGGACAGGTGCCAAGGACTGAAGCTTTCTTT	CASSSGQVPRTEAFF
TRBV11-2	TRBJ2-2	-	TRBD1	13	TGTGCCAGCACTATGACAGGGATCGGGGAGCTGTTTTTT	CASTMTGIGELFF
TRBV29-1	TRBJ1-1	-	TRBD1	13	TGCAGCGTTGAGACAGGGCTGTCCACTGAAGCTTTCTTT	CSVETGLSTEAFF
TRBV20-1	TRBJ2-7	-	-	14	TGCAGTGCTACGCCCAGGGGAGTATGGTACGAGCAGTACTTC	CSATPRGVWYEQYF
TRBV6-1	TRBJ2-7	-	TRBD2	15	TGTGCCAGCAAGTCCCGACTAGCGGGAGCCTACGAGCAGTACTTC	CASKSRLAGAYEQYF
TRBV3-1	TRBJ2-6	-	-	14	TGTGCCAGCAGCCAATTCTCTGGGGCCAACGTCCTGACTTTC	CASSQFSGANVLTF
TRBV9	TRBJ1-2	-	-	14	TGTGCCAGCAGCGTGTGGACTGCCAACTATGGCTACACCTTC	CASSVWTANYGYTF
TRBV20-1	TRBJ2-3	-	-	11	TGCAGTGCTAGGGACGGAAAGGCGCAGTATTTT	CSARDGKAQYF
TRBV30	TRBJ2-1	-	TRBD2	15	TGTGCCTGGAGTTTAGGACTAGCGGGAGTGGGTGAGCAGTTCTTC	CAWSLGLAGVGEQFF
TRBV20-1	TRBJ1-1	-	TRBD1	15	TGCAGTGCTCCTCTCCCAGGGGGGATGAACACTGAAGCTTTCTTT	CSAPLPGGMNTEAFF
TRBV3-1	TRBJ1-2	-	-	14	TGTGCCAGCAGCCAGGGGACACGGCTCTCTGGCTACACCTTC	CASSQGTRLSGYTF
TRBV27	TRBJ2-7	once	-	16	TGTGCCAGCAGTTTATCTGGGTTGGGGAAGTCCTACGAGCAGTACTTC	CASSLSGLGKSYEQYF
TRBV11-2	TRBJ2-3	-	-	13	TGTGCCAGCAGCTTAGATAGACAGCTTCCACAGTATTTT	CASSLDRQLPQYF
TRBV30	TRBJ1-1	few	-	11	TGTGCTTGCAGGGGGAACACTGAAGCTTTCTTT	CACRGNTEAFF
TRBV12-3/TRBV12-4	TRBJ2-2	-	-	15	TGTGCCAGCACCAAAAGAGGGAGCGGCACCGGGGAGCTGTTTTTT	CASTKRGSGTGELFF
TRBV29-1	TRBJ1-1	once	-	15	TGCAGCGTTGAAACTTTGAGGGTTCGGTACACTGAAGCTTTCTTT	CSVETLRVRYTEAFF
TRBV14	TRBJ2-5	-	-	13	TGTGCCAGCAGCCGGCAGTACCAAGAGACCCAGTACTTC	CASSRQYQETQYF
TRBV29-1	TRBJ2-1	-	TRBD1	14	TGCAGCGCTAGGGACAGAAGCTCCTACAATGAGCAGTTCTTC	CSARDRSSYNEQFF
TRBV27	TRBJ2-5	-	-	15	TGTGCCAGCAGTCCCCGGCAGGGTGGCCAAGAGACCCAGTACTTC	CASSPRQGGQETQYF
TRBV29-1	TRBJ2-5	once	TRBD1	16	TGCAGCGGTGGGTCGATGGACAGGGTCTTGCAAGAGACCCAGTACTTC	CSGGSMDRVLQETQYF